This TCR beta chain was identified in a study of blood T cell repertoires in COVID-19. The CDR3 length is 14 residues. Germline loops: CDR1 WSHSY, CDR2 SAAADI. V shed 5 bases and J 5 bases; nucleotides not matched to a gene: 2. Authors' methods: Amplifying reference gene primers gave estimates of nucleated cell counts. Generated by immunoSEQ multiplex PCR, the TCRdb table keeps only in-frame clones and is missing some. V and J calls plus clone size are reproduced from that table; the DNA served to infer D and trimming. The table shows about 52,000 clones, with just under 90% occurring only once. The clonotype comes from an elderly man with active or convalescent COVID-19. J is TRBJ1-4 and V is TRBV10-2, with 10 positions matching TRBD1. The sample taken for sequencing was peripheral blood. CDR3 sequence: CASSWDRGNEKLFF. CDR3 coding DNA: TGCGCCAGCAGTTGGGACAGGGGAAATGAAAAACTGTTTTTT.